The 8 T cell receptor beta chains presented below share a single source sample, sequenced in a study of tumor-infiltrating lymphocytes in primary liver carcinoma. RNA and DNA were co-extracted from around 20-30 mg of unsorted bulk tissue. Priming with a constant-region primer yielded TCR beta cDNA from roughly 0.45 ug total RNA. Three nested multiplex PCR rounds, a slightly modified ARM-PCR method, built the TCR beta libraries. The two initial PCR rounds, roughly 10 cycles each, used TRBV1-TRBV30 forward and C-beta reverse primers. Each CDR3 protein gets one entry after TCRdb re-called the multiplex PCR reads with MiXCR. The table records more than 50,000 distinct CDR3 sequences, 70% to 80% of them present only once. Sequences were obtained from liver tumor tissue from sampling region 2. Subset defined: tumor region T2, inferior pole. The origin of the receptors is a man aged 35-49 years with primary liver carcinoma and hepatitis B virus infection.

Concerning this clonotype itself: This could be a read error, since a much larger clone is one nucleotide away. The chain joins TRBV18 to TRBJ1-1, with D hard to call. The germline gives CDR1 KGHSH, CDR2 LQKENI. The CDR3 is 12 amino acids. V was trimmed by 5 bases and J by 2 bases, leaving 6 bases between them. Written as DNA, the CDR3 is TGTGCCAGCTCATCGGACAACACTGAAGCTTTCTTT. Its protein product is CASSSDNTEAFF.

With respect to this clonotype: The conserved final phenylalanine or tryptophan is absent from the CDR3, which likely points to a read error. This chain links TRBV6-5 with TRBJ2-7, with a tentative D call TRBD1 (6 bases). The CDR3 consists of 17 residues. The V gene's germline CDR1 is MNHEY and CDR2 SVGAGI. As DNA, the CDR3 is TGTGCCTGCAGTTGCCGGGACATCGGTAGGCGAGGGAACGAGCAGTACTTA. Protein sequence: CACSCRDIGRRGNEQYL.

A note on this clonotype: The junction and the germline gene differ at one end; a read error may be behind it. V usage is TRBV6-1 and J usage is TRBJ2-2; TRBD1 is a possible D gene (6 bases). The V gene's germline CDR1 is MNHNS and CDR2 SASEGT. The CDR3 is 16 amino acids. The CDR3 sequence: CVSSESRQENTGELFF. The CDR3 region has the DNA TGTGTCAGCAGTGAAAGTCGACAGGAAAACACCGGGGAGCTGTTTTTT.

A word on this clonotype: At one end the junction does not follow the germline gene, possibly because of a read error. V gene TRBV6-5 combines with J gene TRBJ1-1; the D is unclear. The CDR3 totals 14 residues. In germline, CDR1 is MNHEY, CDR2 SVGAGI. In nucleotides, the CDR3 is TGTGCCAGCAGTTGCGGCGGGGTGAACAGTGAAGCTTTCTTT. It specifies CASSCGGVNSEAFF.

Points on this clonotype: The junction differs from germline at one of its ends, possibly a read error. This chain joins TRBV12-3 or TRBV12-4 and TRBJ2-7, with TRBD2 matching 7 bases. This CDR3 has 16 amino acids. In DNA form, the CDR3 reads TGTACCAGCAGTTTATTAGCGGGTGGGCCTCCCTACGAGCACTACTTC. Translated: CTSSLLAGGPPYEHYF.

This clonotype was seen a few times. Relative to the germline gene, one junction end is altered; a read error may explain this. V usage is TRBV5-1 and J usage is TRBJ2-5; D possibly corresponds to TRBD1 (5 bases). The germline gives CDR1 SGHRS, CDR2 YFSETQ. The CDR3 covers 14 residues. CDR3 coding DNA: TGCGCCGGCAGCCCGACAGAGTTCCAAGAGACCCAGTACTTC. Protein product: CAGSPTEFQETQYF.

This chain joins TRBV29-1 and TRBJ2-5; TRBD2 agrees at 12 bases. V dropped 7 bases and J dropped 3; count of bases not matched to a gene: 24. The CDR3 contains 20 residues. CDR1 is SQVTM and CDR2 is ANQGSEA in the germline V gene. This CDR3 reads CSDDPFPGLAGWYREETQYF. The CDR3, as DNA: TGCAGCGATGACCCATTCCCCGGACTAGCGGGATGGTATAGGGAAGAGACCCAGTACTTC.

The V gene is TRBV13, the J gene TRBJ2-2; 10 bases align to TRBD1. Looked up from germline, CDR1 is PRHDT and CDR2 is FYEKMQ (reference sequence). The CDR3 runs 16 residues. Losses at the gene ends were 5 bases for V and 7 bases for J; bases not matched to a gene: 10. In DNA, the CDR3 is TGTGCCAGCAGCAATCGGACAGGGGGTGTCGACGGGGAGCTGTTTTTT. Translation gives CASSNRTGGVDGELFF. Combining the CDR3 with reference TRBV13 and TRBJ2-2 gives the whole variable domain AAGVIQSPRHLIKEKRETATLKCYPIPRHDTVYWYQQGPGQDPQFLISFYEKMQSDKGSIPDRFSAQQFSDYHSELNMSSLELGDSALYFCASSNRTGGVDGELFFGEGSRLTVL.